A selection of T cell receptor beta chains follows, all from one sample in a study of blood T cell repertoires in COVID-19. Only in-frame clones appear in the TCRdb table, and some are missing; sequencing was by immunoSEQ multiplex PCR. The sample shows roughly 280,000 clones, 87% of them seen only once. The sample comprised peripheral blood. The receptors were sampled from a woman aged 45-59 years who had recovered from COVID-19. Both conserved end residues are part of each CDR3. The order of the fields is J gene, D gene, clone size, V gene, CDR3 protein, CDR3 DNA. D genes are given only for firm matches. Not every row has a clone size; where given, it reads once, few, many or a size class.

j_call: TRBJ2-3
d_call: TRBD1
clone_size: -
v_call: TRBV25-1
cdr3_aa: CASSDPYRGRKDTQYF
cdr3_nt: TGTGCCAGCAGTGATCCCTACAGGGGGCGCAAAGATACGCAGTATTTT

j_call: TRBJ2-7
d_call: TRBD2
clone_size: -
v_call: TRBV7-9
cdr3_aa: CASSPIAGAEEQYF
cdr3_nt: TGTGCCAGCAGCCCCATAGCGGGAGCAGAGGAGCAGTACTTC

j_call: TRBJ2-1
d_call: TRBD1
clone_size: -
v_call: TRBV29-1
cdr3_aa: CSVANGQGKFF
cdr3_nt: TGCAGCGTTGCCAACGGACAGGGAAAGTTCTTC

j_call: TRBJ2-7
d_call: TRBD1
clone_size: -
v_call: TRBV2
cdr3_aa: CASSETGWTYEQYF
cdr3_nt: TGTGCCAGCAGCGAGACAGGGTGGACCTACGAGCAGTACTTC

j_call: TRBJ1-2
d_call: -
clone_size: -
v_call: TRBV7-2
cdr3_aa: CASSLALRTDFYGYTF
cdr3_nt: TGTGCCAGCAGCTTAGCGCTTCGGACAGACTTTTATGGCTACACCTTC

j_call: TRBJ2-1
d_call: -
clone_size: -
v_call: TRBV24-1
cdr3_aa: CATSERGSYNEQFF
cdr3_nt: TGTGCCACCAGTGAAAGGGGCTCCTACAATGAGCAGTTCTTC

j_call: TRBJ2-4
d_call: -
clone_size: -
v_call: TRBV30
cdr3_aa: CAWSGQYIIPKNIQYF
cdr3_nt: TGTGCCTGGAGCGGACAGTATATTATACCCAAAAACATTCAGTACTTC

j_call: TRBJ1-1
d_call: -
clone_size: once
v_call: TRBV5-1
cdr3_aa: CASSLVSGSTEAFF
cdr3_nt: TGCGCCAGCAGCTTGGTGAGCGGGAGCACTGAAGCTTTCTTT

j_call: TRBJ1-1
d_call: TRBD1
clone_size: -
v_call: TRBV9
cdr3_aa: CASSGRDRGDTEAFF
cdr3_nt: TGTGCCAGCAGTGGGCGGGACAGGGGAGACACTGAAGCTTTCTTT

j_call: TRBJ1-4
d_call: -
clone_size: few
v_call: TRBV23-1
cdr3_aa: CASSQRRAYNEKLFF
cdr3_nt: TGCGCCAGCAGTCAAAGGAGGGCCTATAATGAAAAACTGTTTTTT

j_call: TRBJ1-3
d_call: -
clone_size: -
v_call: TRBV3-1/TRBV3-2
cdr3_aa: CASSHGGQGNTIYF
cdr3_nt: TGTGCCAGCAGCCATGGGGGCCAGGGGAACACCATATATTTT

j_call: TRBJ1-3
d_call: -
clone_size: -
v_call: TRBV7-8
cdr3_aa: CASGPTLGSGNTIYF
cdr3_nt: TGTGCCAGCGGGCCAACCCTTGGCTCTGGAAACACCATATATTTT

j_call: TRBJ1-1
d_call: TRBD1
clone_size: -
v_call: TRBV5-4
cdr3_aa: CASSFAGQGNTEAFF
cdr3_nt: TGTGCCAGCAGCTTTGCCGGACAGGGTAACACTGAAGCTTTCTTT

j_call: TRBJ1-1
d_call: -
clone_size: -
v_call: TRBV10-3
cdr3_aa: CAISESRNTEAFF
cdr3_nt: TGTGCCATCAGTGAGTCGAGGAACACTGAAGCTTTCTTT

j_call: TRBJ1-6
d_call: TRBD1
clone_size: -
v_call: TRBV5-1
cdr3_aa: CASSRTGAYNSPLHF
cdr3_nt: TGCGCCAGCAGTAGGACAGGGGCCTATAATTCACCCCTCCACTTT

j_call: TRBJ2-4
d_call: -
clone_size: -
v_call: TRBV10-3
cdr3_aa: CACSIEDKNIQYF
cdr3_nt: TGTGCCTGCTCGATCGAGGACAAAAACATTCAGTACTTC

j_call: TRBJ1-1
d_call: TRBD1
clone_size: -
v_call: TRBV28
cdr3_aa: CASSFQGAGEAFF
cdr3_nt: TGTGCCAGCAGTTTTCAGGGGGCTGGTGAAGCTTTCTTT

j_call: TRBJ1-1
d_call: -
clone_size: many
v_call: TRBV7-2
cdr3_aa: CASSLGSALGLEAFF
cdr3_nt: TGTGCCAGCAGCTTAGGAAGTGCACTTGGGCTGGAAGCTTTCTTT

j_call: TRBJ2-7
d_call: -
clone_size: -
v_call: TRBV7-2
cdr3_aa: CASSFSLDRGYYEQYF
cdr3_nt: -

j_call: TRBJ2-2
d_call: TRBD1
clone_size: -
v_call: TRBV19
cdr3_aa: CASSIPTGGSTGELFF
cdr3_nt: TGTGCCAGTAGTATCCCCACAGGGGGGAGTACCGGGGAGCTGTTTTTT

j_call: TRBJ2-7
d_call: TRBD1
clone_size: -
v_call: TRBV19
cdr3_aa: CASSLTGTSYEQYF
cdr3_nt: TGTGCCAGTAGTTTGACAGGGACATCTTACGAGCAGTACTTC

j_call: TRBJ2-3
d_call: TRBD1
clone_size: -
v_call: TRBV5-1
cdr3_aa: CASSPRGRDVGTQYF
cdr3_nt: TGCGCCAGCAGCCCCAGGGGGCGGGATGTCGGTACGCAGTATTTT

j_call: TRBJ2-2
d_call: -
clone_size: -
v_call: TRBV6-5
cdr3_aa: CASILGAVGELFF
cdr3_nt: TGTGCCAGCATTCTGGGGGCTGTCGGGGAGCTGTTTTTT

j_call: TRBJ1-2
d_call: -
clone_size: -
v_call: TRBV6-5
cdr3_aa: CASNQGFGYTF
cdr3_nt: TGTGCCAGCAATCAGGGATTCGGCTACACCTTC

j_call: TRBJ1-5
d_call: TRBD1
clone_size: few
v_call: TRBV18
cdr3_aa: CASSRDRGSNQPQHF
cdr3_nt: TGTGCCAGCTCAAGGGACAGGGGGAGCAATCAGCCCCAGCATTTT

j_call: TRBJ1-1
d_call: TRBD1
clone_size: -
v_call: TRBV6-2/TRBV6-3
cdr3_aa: CASSDRGRVNTEAFF
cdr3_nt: TGTGCCAGCAGTGACAGGGGGAGGGTCAACACTGAAGCTTTCTTT

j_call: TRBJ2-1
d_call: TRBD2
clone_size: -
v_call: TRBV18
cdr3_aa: CASSSGTSGTNDEQFF
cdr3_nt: TGTGCCAGCTCATCTGGGACTAGCGGGACAAATGATGAGCAGTTCTTC

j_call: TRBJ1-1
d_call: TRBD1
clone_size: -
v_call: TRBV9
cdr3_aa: CASSSQTGAPEAFF
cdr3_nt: TGTGCCAGCAGCTCACAAACAGGGGCGCCTGAAGCTTTCTTT

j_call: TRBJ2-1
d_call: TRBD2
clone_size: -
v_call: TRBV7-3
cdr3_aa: CASSLYGRSGGTLYNEQFF
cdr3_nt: TGTGCCAGCAGCTTATATGGTCGTAGCGGGGGGACATTATACAATGAGCAGTTCTTC

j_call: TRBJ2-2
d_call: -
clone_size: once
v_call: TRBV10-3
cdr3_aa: CAISPGGTGELFF
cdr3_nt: TGTGCCATCAGTCCCGGCGGAACCGGGGAGCTGTTTTTT

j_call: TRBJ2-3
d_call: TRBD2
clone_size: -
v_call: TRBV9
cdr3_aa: CASSKGNSGGLQNTQYF
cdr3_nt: TGTGCCAGCAGCAAGGGGAATAGCGGGGGGTTACAAAATACGCAGTATTTT

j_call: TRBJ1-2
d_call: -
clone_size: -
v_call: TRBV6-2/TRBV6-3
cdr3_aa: CASSRLRGYTF
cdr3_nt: TGTGCCAGCAGCAGACTACGTGGCTACACCTTC

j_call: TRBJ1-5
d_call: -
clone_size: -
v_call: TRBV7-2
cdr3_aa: CASSSGGGRQPQHF
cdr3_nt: TGTGCCAGCAGCTCGGGGGGGGGAAGGCAGCCCCAGCATTTT

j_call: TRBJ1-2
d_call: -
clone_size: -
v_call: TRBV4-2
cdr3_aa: CASRTEEGFYGYTF
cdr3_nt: TGTGCCAGCAGGACGGAGGAGGGTTTCTATGGCTACACCTTC

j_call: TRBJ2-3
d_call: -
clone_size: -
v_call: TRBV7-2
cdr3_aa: CASSPWGYRTDTQYF
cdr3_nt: TGTGCCAGCAGCCCATGGGGCTACCGCACAGATACGCAGTATTTT

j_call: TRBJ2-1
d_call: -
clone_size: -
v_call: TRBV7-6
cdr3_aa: CASSFGGASSYNEQFF
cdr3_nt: TGTGCCAGCAGCTTCGGCGGGGCCAGCTCCTACAATGAGCAGTTCTTC

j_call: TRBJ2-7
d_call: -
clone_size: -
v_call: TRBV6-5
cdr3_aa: CASRRSLVYEQYF
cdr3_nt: TGTGCCAGCAGACGGTCACTCGTCTACGAGCAGTACTTC

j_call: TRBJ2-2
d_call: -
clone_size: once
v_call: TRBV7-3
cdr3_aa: CASSPGAANTGELFF
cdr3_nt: TGTGCCAGCAGCCCAGGGGCAGCGAACACCGGGGAGCTGTTTTTT

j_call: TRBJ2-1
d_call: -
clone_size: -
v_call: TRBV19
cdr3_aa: CASSPSRTAYNEQFF
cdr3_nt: TGTGCCAGTAGTCCTAGCCGGACAGCGTACAATGAGCAGTTCTTC

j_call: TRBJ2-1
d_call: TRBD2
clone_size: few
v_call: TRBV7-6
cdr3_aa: CASRSHSGRSNNEQFF
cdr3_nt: TGTGCCAGCAGATCCCATAGCGGGAGGTCCAACAATGAGCAGTTCTTC

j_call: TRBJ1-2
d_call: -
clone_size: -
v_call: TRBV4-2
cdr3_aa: CASSQDSGQGKGYGYTF
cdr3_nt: TGTGCCAGCAGCCAAGATTCGGGGCAGGGGAAGGGATATGGCTACACCTTC

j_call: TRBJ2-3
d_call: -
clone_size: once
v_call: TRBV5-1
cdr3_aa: CASSLKEGFKTQYF
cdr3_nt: TGCGCCAGCAGCTTGAAGGAGGGCTTCAAGACGCAGTATTTT

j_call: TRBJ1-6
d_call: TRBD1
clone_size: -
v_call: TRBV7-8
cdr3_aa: CASSPGDSRNSPLHF
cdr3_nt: TGTGCCAGCAGCCCTGGGGACAGTCGTAATTCACCCCTCCACTTT

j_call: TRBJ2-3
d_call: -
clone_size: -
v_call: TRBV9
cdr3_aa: CASSVGPGYSTDTQYF
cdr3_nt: TGTGCCAGCAGCGTAGGACCAGGCTATAGCACAGATACGCAGTATTTT

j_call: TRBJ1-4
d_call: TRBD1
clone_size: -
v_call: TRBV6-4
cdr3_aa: CASRIQGANEKLFF
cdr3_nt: TGTGCCAGCAGAATCCAGGGGGCTAATGAAAAACTGTTTTTT

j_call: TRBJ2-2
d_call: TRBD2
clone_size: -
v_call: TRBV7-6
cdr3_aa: CASSKLAGGFTGELFF
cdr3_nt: TGTGCCAGCAGCAAACTAGCGGGGGGATTCACCGGGGAGCTGTTTTTT

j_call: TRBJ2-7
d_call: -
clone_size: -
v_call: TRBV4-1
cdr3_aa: CASSLAGSAEQYF
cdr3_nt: TGCGCCAGCAGCCTGGCCGGGAGCGCCGAGCAGTACTTC

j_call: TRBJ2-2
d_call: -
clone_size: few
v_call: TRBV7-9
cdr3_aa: CASSRQITGELFF
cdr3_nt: TGTGCCAGCAGCCGACAGATAACCGGGGAGCTGTTTTTT